This TCR beta chain derives from a study of blood T cell repertoires in COVID-19. Study background: Specimens from acute and convalescent COVID-19 originated in the United States, Italy and Spain. PBMCs, B-cell-depleted T cells, or T cells were the source of the cDNA or gDNA that made up the material.

Under the authors' procedure: Reference gene primers were amplified, and this amplification served to estimate nucleated cell counts. The repertoire was sequenced with immunoSEQ multiplex PCR; TCRdb's copy has only in-frame clones and lacks some. V and J calls plus clone size are reproduced from that table; the DNA served to infer D and trimming. Of just over 75,000 clones in the sample, approximately 80% are singletons; the top ten hold just under 6%. The CDR3 has 14 amino acids. V shed 3 bases and J 5 bases; nucleotides not matched to a gene: 5. CDR1 is SEHNR and CDR2 is FQNEAQ in the germline V gene (reference sequence).

The chain combines TRBV7-9 with TRBJ2-7; 9 positions match TRBD2. This clonotype was sampled from a man aged 60 to 75 with active or convalescent COVID-19. The source material was peripheral blood. CDR3 residues: CASSFGVAGDEQYF. The CDR3 nucleotides read TGTGCCAGCAGCTTCGGGGTAGCGGGGGACGAGCAGTACTTC.